This TCR beta chain was recovered during a study of blood T cell repertoires in COVID-19. This clone appeared once. Measured with immunoSEQ multiplex PCR; TCRdb has only the in-frame clones, and not every one. The sample yields fewer than 120,000 clones, 76% seen once. Trimming took 2 bases from V and 7 from J, leaving 5 bases between them. The germline V gene has CDR1 KGHSH and CDR2 LQKENI. The CDR3 covers 12 residues. This TCR came from an elderly woman with acute or convalescent COVID-19. The chain is built from TRBV18 and TRBJ2-2, with D unclear. Sequences were obtained from peripheral blood. CDR3 residues: CASSPVDGELFF. CDR3 sequence (DNA): TGTGCCAGCTCACCAGTAGACGGGGAGCTGTTTTTT.